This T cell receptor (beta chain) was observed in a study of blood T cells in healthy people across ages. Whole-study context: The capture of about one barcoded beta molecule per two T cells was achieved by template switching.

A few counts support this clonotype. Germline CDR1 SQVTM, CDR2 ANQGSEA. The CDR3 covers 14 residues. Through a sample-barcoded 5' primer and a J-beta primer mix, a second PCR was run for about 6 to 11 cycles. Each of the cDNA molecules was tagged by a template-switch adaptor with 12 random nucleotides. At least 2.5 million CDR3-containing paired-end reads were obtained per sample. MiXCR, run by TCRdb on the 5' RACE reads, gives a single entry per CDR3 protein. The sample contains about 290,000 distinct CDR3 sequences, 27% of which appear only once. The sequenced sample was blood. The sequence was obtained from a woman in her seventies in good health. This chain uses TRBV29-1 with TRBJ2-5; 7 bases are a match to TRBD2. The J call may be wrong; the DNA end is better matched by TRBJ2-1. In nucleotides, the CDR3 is TGCAGCGTTGAGTCACTAGCGCTATACAATGAGCAGTTCTTC. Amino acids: CSVESLALYNEQFF.